The 27 T cell receptor beta chains below all came from one sample that was sequenced in a study of shared clonotypes between healthy human individuals. Profiling relied on immunoSEQ multiplex PCR, and the TCRdb table lists in-frame clones only, not all of them. The data show roughly 1,600,000 clones, with less than 99% seen just once and 0.36% held by the top ten. Source material: naive CD4+ T cells sorted from blood. Stated subset: CD45RA+ positively selected. These receptors came from a young man in good health.

V usage is TRBV14 and J usage is TRBJ1-3; no clear D gene. Germline CDR1 is SGHDN and CDR2 is FVKESK. V lost 2 bases to trimming and J lost 0 bases, with 8 bases between them. This CDR3 contains 15 residues. The DNA of the CDR3 is TGTGCCAGCAGCCAAATCTTGGGCTCTGGAAACACCATATATTTT. Encoded protein: CASSQILGSGNTIYF. Full variable domain (outside the CDR3, taken from reference TRBV14 and TRBJ1-3): EAGVTQFPSHSVIEKGQTVTLRCDPISGHDNLYWYRRVMGKEIKFLLHFVKESKQDESGMPNNRFLAERTGGTYSTLKVQPAELEDSGVYFCASSQILGSGNTIYFGEGSWLTVV.

The V and J genes are TRBV15 and TRBJ1-2, with 7 bases aligning to TRBD1. The CDR3 is 16 amino acids. Losses at the gene ends were 5 bases for V and 2 bases for J; bases not matched to a gene: 11. Germline V CDR1 and CDR2: LNHNV, YYDKDF (reference sequence). The CDR3 DNA follows: TGTGCCACCAGCCGGATCCAAATAGGGGGCAACTATGGCTACACCTTC. Protein: CATSRIQIGGNYGYTF.

The chain carries TRBV5-1 and TRBJ2-7, with D uncertain. This CDR3 is 16 amino acids long. V lost 3 bases and J 6 bases, leaving 22 bases between the germline ends. Germline CDR1 reads SGHRS; CDR2 reads YFSETQ. The CDR3 reads CASSSEERPNGFEQYF. CDR3 sequence (DNA): TGCGCCAGCAGCTCGGAAGAACGCCCTAATGGGTTCGAGCAGTACTTC.

V gene TRBV28 combines with J gene TRBJ2-1; 12 nucleotides line up with TRBD1. The CDR3 spans 15 residues. Trimming at V came to 6 bases and at J to 5 bases, leaving 5 bases not matched to a gene. Germline CDR1 is MDHEN and CDR2 is SYDVKM. CDR3 in amino acids: CASRGTGGIDNEQFF. CDR3 sequence (DNA): TGTGCCAGCAGAGGGACAGGGGGCATTGACAATGAGCAGTTCTTC.

The chain carries TRBV10-2 and TRBJ1-1; TRBD1 matches at 8 bases. Germline loops: CDR1 WSHSY, CDR2 SAAADI. This CDR3 region has 14 residues. V dropped 7 bases and J dropped 6; count of bases not matched to a gene: 10. The CDR3 sequence: CASTDRGSGSEAFF. In DNA, the CDR3 is TGCGCCAGCACTGACAGGGGTAGTGGCTCTGAAGCTTTCTTT.

V and J are TRBV25-1 and TRBJ2-3; D unresolved. CDR1 is MGHDK, CDR2 SYGVNS, per germline. Trimming stripped 0 bases from V and 1 base from J, with 2 bases between. The CDR3 runs to 13 residues. DNA for the CDR3: TGTGCCAGCAGTGAATATGGCACAGATACGCAGTATTTT. Translated: CASSEYGTDTQYF.

The gene calls are TRBV5-1 and TRBJ2-1, with TRBD2 identical over 8 bases. The CDR3 spans 15 residues. Germline V gene lookup returns CDR1 SGHRS and CDR2 YFSETQ. V lost 4 bases, J lost 2 bases, and 5 bases stayed unmatched. CDR3 coding DNA: TGCGCCAGCAGCCCGGGACTAGGTCCCTACAATGAGCAGTTCTTC. Its translation: CASSPGLGPYNEQFF.

The V call is TRBV29-1, the J call TRBJ1-1; no firm D call. Trimming left V 4 bases short and J 1 base short, with 10 bases between. Germline V gene lookup returns CDR1 SQVTM and CDR2 ANQGSEA. This CDR3 has 13 amino acids. CDR3 coding DNA: TGCAGCGTTGCCACATGGGGGAACACTGAAGCTTTCTTT. This codes for CSVATWGNTEAFF.

The chain combines TRBV27 with TRBJ2-7, with D perhaps matching TRBD1 or TRBD2 (5 bases each). Trimming removed 6 bases at V and 7 bases at J, with 19 bases between. Germline-derived CDR1 and CDR2 are MNHEY and SMNVEV (reference sequence). The length of the CDR3 is 14 residues. CDR3 bases: TGTGCCAGCAGCCCCTCGGGACGTGGAGGAGAGCAGTACTTC. This translates into CASSPSGRGGEQYF.

The chain is built from TRBV9 and TRBJ2-1, with 8 bases aligning to TRBD1. Germline V gene sequence: CDR1 SGDLS, CDR2 YYNGEE. Losses at the gene ends were 0 bases for V and 6 bases for J; bases not matched to a gene: 8. This CDR3 region has 16 residues. The CDR3 DNA is TGTGCCAGCAGCGTAGGACCCAGGGGGCGGGCCAATGAGCAGTTCTTC. It codes for CASSVGPRGRANEQFF. Drawing the rest from reference TRBV9 and TRBJ2-1, the complete variable domain is DSGVTQTPKHLITATGQRVTLRCSPRSGDLSVYWYQQSLDQGLQFLIQYYNGEERAKGNILERFSAQQFPDLHSELNLSSLELGDSALYFCASSVGPRGRANEQFFGPGTRLTVL.

The chain couples TRBV6-5 to TRBJ2-7; no firm D call. This CDR3 comprises 13 residues. Trimming left V 0 bases short and J 7 bases short, with 10 bases between. The germline CDR1 and CDR2 sequences are MNHEY and SVGAGI. The CDR3 nucleotides are TGTGCCAGCAGTTACTCGATGTCCCAAGAGCAGTACTTC. Translated: CASSYSMSQEQYF.

About this clone itself: The sample carries other DNA sequences with the same CDR3. The rearrangement links TRBV11-2 to TRBJ2-7; D gene ambiguous. The CDR3 runs 12 residues. The V and J ends lost 5 bases and 1 base respectively, with 6 bases between them. Germline values: CDR1 SGHAT, CDR2 FQNNGV. This CDR3 is CASSPPSYEQYF. The CDR3 region has the DNA TGTGCCAGCAGCCCCCCTTCCTACGAGCAGTACTTC.

The genes are TRBV9 and TRBJ1-3; D gene ambiguous. Trimming left V 2 bases short and J 2 bases short, with 5 bases between. The CDR3 extends over 13 amino acids. Germline lookup yields CDR1 SGDLS and CDR2 YYNGEE. The CDR3 loop is CASSVQAGNTIYF. In nucleotides, the CDR3 is TGTGCCAGCAGCGTGCAGGCTGGAAACACCATATATTTT.

The CDR3: CASSRRALGDTQYF. The CDR3 bases are TGTGCCAGCAGCCGGAGGGCCTTGGGAGATACGCAGTATTTT. V is TRBV5-6 and J is TRBJ2-3, with D possibly TRBD2 on 6 matching bases. The CDR3 spans 14 residues. V was clipped by 4 bases and J by 5 bases, with 14 bases between them. Germline V gives CDR1 SGHDT, CDR2 YYEEEE.

The sample holds one count of this clone. The chain couples TRBV4-1 to TRBJ2-5; D uncertain. Trimming pared 5 bases from V and 5 bases from J, leaving 15 bases between. The length of the CDR3 is 14 residues. Germline CDR1 and CDR2: MGHRA and YSYEKL. DNA for the CDR3: TGCGCCAGCAGCAACTTGCGACCGGTGGAGACCCAGTACTTC. Protein product: CASSNLRPVETQYF.

The gene calls are TRBV6-1 and TRBJ1-2; unclear D gene. Germline V gene sequence: CDR1 MNHNS, CDR2 SASEGT. This CDR3 is built from 13 residues. V lost 7 bases to trimming and J lost 7 bases, with 16 bases between them. The CDR3 nucleotides are TGTGCCAGCACACCCACATTGGCCGTTGGCTACACCTTC. The encoded protein is CASTPTLAVGYTF.

The chain recombines TRBV7-7 with TRBJ2-3, with a tentative D call TRBD2 (5 bases). Germline CDR1 reads SSHAT; CDR2 reads FNYEAQ (reference sequence). CDR3 length: 14 residues. V lost 8 bases and J lost 2, with 14 bases in between. Here the CDR3 reads CASSPQRITDTQYF. CDR3 nucleotide sequence: TGTGCCAGCTCCCCCCAGCGGATCACAGATACGCAGTATTTT.

The rearrangement joins TRBV5-6 to TRBJ1-4; no firm D call. The V gene lost 3 bases and the J gene lost 0 bases, with 15 bases spanning the gap. The germline V gene encodes CDR1 SGHDT and CDR2 YYEEEE. The CDR3 is made up of 17 amino acids. The CDR3 nucleotides read TGTGCCAGCAGCTACGACACGGGGAGCGCAACTAATGAAAAACTGTTTTTT. Protein product: CASSYDTGSATNEKLFF. Together with reference TRBV5-6 and TRBJ1-4, the CDR3 gives the full variable domain: DAGVTQSPTHLIKTRGQQVTLRCSPKSGHDTVSWYQQALGQGPQFIFQYYEEEERQRGNFPDRFSGHQFPNYSSELNVNALLLGDSALYLCASSYDTGSATNEKLFFGSGTQLSVL.

V usage is TRBV27 and J usage is TRBJ2-1; TRBD2 aligns across 10 bases. Trimming took 5 bases from V and 7 from J; bases not matched to a gene: 20. This CDR3 spans 19 amino acids. In germline, CDR1 is MNHEY, CDR2 SMNVEV (reference sequence). Here the CDR3 reads CASSLTGLADVTLRNEQFF. DNA of the CDR3: TGTGCCAGCAGTCTTACCGGACTAGCGGACGTAACTCTAAGGAATGAGCAGTTCTTC.

The chain recombines TRBV27 with TRBJ2-5; D possibly corresponds to TRBD2 (6 bases). Per germline, CDR1 MNHEY and CDR2 SMNVEV (reference sequence). V lost 5 bases to trimming and J lost 6 bases, with 19 bases between them. This CDR3 region has 15 residues. The CDR3 DNA reads as TGTGCCAGCAGTCCCGATCCGGAAGGGAGGAAGACCCAGTACTTC. It yields the protein CASSPDPEGRKTQYF.

The rearrangement uses TRBV6-1 and TRBJ2-7; 7 nucleotides align to TRBD1. Trimming at V came to 5 bases and at J to 4 bases, leaving 8 bases not matched to a gene. CDR1 is MNHNS, CDR2 SASEGT, per germline. This CDR3 region has 14 residues. CDR3 sequence (DNA): TGTGCCAGCAGTCCCCGGACAGGAGTATACGAGCAGTACTTC. Translation: CASSPRTGVYEQYF.

J is TRBJ1-1 and V is TRBV2, with no clear D. Deletions cut 6 bases from V and 0 bases from J, with 2 bases between. This CDR3 contains 11 residues. CDR1 is SNHLY, CDR2 FYNNEI, per germline. CDR3 in amino acids: CASRMNTEAFF. In DNA, the CDR3 is TGTGCCAGCAGGATGAACACTGAAGCTTTCTTT. The full variable domain, completed using reference TRBV2 and TRBJ1-1, is EPEVTQTPSHQVTQMGQEVILRCVPISNHLYFYWYRQILGQKVEFLVSFYNNEISEKSEIFDDQFSVERPDGSNFTLKIRSTKLEDSAMYFCASRMNTEAFFGQGTRLTVV.

This clone was seen once. The V gene is TRBV7-2, the J gene TRBJ2-3, with D unclear. V lost 6 bases, J lost 0 bases, and 16 bases lay in between. Germline V gene data show CDR1 as SGHTA and CDR2 as FQGNSA. This CDR3 spans 16 amino acids. The CDR3 loop reads CASRKRRTPSTDTQYF. Written as DNA, the CDR3 is TGTGCCAGCAGAAAGAGACGGACCCCTAGCACAGATACGCAGTATTTT.

This clone was seen once. The chain combines TRBV18 with TRBJ2-2; no firm D call. Germline CDR1 KGHSH, CDR2 LQKENI. V was cut by 4 bases and J by 8 bases, with 14 bases left in between. The CDR3 has 14 residues. Here the CDR3 DNA reads TGTGCCAGCTCACGACGGGCCCCTGAAGGGGAGCTGTTTTTT. This translates into CASSRRAPEGELFF.

This chain uses TRBV7-9 with TRBJ2-2; the D gene is possibly TRBD2 (8 bases). This CDR3 has 16 residues. Germline loops: CDR1 SEHNR, CDR2 FQNEAQ (reference sequence). V lost 11 bases and J lost 4, with 23 bases in between. DNA for the CDR3: TGTGCCCTACAAGAGGGACAGCGGGAGAGCACCGGGGAGCTGTTTTTT. This codes for CALQEGQRESTGELFF.

The chain links TRBV18 to TRBJ1-2; 7 bases are a match to TRBD1. The CDR3 length is 14 residues. V was pared by 0 bases and J by 5 bases, with 3 bases of the junction left unmatched. Germline loops: CDR1 KGHSH, CDR2 LQKENI. The CDR3, as DNA: TGTGCCAGCTCACCACCGGGACAGAGGTATGGCTACACCTTC. This codes for CASSPPGQRYGYTF.

On this clone: In the same sample, other DNA sequences code for this CDR3. The chain has TRBV5-4 and TRBJ1-5; 7 bases line up with TRBD1. Germline trimming cut 4 bases from V and 2 bases from J; bases unmatched to any gene: 3. The V gene's germline CDR1 is SGHNT and CDR2 YYREEE (reference sequence). This CDR3 is built from 14 residues. The CDR3 protein is CASSLGGGNQPQHF. CDR3 DNA: TGTGCCAGCAGCCTAGGGGGCGGCAATCAGCCCCAGCATTTT.